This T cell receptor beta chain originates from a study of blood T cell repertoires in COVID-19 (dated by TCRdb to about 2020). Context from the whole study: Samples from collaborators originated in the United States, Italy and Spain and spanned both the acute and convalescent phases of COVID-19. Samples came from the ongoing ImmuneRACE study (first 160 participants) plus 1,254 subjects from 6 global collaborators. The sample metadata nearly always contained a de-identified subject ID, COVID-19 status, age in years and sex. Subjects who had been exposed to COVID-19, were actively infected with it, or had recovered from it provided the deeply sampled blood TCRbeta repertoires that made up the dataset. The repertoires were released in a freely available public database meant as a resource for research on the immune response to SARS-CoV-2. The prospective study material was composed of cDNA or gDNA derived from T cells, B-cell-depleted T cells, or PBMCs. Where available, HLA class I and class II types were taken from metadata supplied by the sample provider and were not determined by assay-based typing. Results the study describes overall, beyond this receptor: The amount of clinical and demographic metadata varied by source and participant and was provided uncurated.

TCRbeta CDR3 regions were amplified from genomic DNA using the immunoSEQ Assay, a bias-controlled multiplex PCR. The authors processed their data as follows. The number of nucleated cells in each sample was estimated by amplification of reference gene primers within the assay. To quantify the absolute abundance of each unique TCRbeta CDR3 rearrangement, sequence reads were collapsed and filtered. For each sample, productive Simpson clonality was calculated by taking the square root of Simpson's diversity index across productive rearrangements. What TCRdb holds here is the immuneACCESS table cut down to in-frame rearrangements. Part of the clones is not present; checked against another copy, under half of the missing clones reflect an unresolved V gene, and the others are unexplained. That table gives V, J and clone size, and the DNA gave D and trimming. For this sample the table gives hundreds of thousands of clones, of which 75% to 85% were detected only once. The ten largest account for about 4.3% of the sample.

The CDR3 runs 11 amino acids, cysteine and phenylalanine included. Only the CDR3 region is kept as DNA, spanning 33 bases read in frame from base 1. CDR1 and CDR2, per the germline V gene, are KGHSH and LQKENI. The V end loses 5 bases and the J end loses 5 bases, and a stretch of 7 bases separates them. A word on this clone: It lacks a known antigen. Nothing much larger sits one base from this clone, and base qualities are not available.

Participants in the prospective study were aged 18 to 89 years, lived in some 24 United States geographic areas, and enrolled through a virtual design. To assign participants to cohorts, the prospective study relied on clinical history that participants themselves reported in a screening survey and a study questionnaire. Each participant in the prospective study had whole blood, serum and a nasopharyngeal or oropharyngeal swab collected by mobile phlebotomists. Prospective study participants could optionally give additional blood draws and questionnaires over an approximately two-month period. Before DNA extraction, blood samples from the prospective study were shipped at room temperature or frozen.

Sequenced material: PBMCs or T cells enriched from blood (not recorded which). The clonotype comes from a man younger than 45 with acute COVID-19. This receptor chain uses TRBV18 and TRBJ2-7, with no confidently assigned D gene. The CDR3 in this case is CASSIKNEQYF. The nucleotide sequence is TGTGCCAGCTCAATAAAAAACGAGCAGTACTTC.